Listed below are T cell receptor beta chains from one sample, sequenced in a study of technical replicates of blood from a few donors. TCRdb keeps only in-frame clones here, not all; method: immunoSEQ multiplex PCR. The data contain some 75,000 clones, 96% of them singletons. The sequencing input was T cells isolated from PBMCs. Receptors were obtained from a human donor in good health. CDR3s include the opening cysteine and the closing phenylalanine or tryptophan. A D gene is named only where the DNA matches it firmly.

v_call: TRBV15
j_call: TRBJ1-2
d_call: TRBD1
cdr3_nt: TGTGCCACCAGCAGAGAGGGGACAGAACTTAACTATGGCTACACCTTC
cdr3_aa: CATSREGTELNYGYTF

v_call: TRBV7-6
j_call: TRBJ2-7
d_call: TRBD1
cdr3_nt: TGTGCCAGCAGCGCAGGGGGCTTCCGGAGCTCCTACGAGCAGTACTTC
cdr3_aa: CASSAGGFRSSYEQYF

v_call: TRBV6-1
j_call: TRBJ2-3
d_call: .
cdr3_nt: TGTGCCAGCAGTGACGACGGGATTCCTAGCACAGATACGCAGTATTTT
cdr3_aa: CASSDDGIPSTDTQYF

v_call: TRBV28
j_call: TRBJ2-3
d_call: TRBD2
cdr3_nt: TGTGCCAGCTTCTTAACAGGGACTAGCGGCACAGATACGCAGTATTTT
cdr3_aa: CASFLTGTSGTDTQYF

v_call: TRBV11-1
j_call: TRBJ2-7
d_call: .
cdr3_nt: TGTGCCAGCAGTCACTCGTTCGGCTACGAGCAGTACTTC
cdr3_aa: CASSHSFGYEQYF

v_call: TRBV10-3
j_call: TRBJ2-3
d_call: TRBD2
cdr3_nt: TGTGCCATCAGGGAACTAGCGGGAGAGACAGATACGCAGTATTTT
cdr3_aa: CAIRELAGETDTQYF

v_call: TRBV6-1
j_call: TRBJ2-7
d_call: TRBD1
cdr3_nt: TGTGCCAGCAGTGCCGACAGGGATACAACCTACGAGCAGTACTTC
cdr3_aa: CASSADRDTTYEQYF

v_call: TRBV7-9
j_call: TRBJ1-5
d_call: .
cdr3_nt: TGTGCCAGCAGCTCTAATACTCATCAGCCCCAGCATTTT
cdr3_aa: CASSSNTHQPQHF

v_call: TRBV27
j_call: TRBJ2-7
d_call: .
cdr3_nt: TGTGCCAGCAGTTTGGCTAGCCCTCCCTACGAGCAGTACTTC
cdr3_aa: CASSLASPPYEQYF

v_call: TRBV29-1
j_call: TRBJ2-7
d_call: TRBD2
cdr3_nt: TGCAGCGCAGAGGGAGGGATCCCCTACGAGCAGTACTTC
cdr3_aa: CSAEGGIPYEQYF

v_call: TRBV30
j_call: TRBJ1-2
d_call: .
cdr3_nt: TGTGCCTGGAGAAACAGCTATGGCTACACCTTC
cdr3_aa: CAWRNSYGYTF

v_call: TRBV5-1
j_call: TRBJ1-2
d_call: .
cdr3_nt: TGCGCCAGCAGCTTGTCGGACAAGGCCTATGGCTACACCTTC
cdr3_aa: CASSLSDKAYGYTF

v_call: TRBV18
j_call: TRBJ2-7
d_call: .
cdr3_nt: TGTGCCAGCTCACCAACGACAGGCCACTACGAGCAGTACTTC
cdr3_aa: CASSPTTGHYEQYF

v_call: TRBV7-2
j_call: TRBJ2-3
d_call: TRBD1
cdr3_nt: TGTGCCAGCAGGAACAGGGGCGTTACAGATACGCAGTATTTT
cdr3_aa: CASRNRGVTDTQYF

v_call: TRBV28
j_call: TRBJ2-3
d_call: .
cdr3_nt: TGTGCCAGCAGCCCGGCGCCAGAATGGAGGGTGCAGTATTTT
cdr3_aa: CASSPAPEWRVQYF

v_call: TRBV11-3
j_call: TRBJ2-2
d_call: TRBD2
cdr3_nt: TGTGCCAGCAGCACGGGAAAGGTTAGCGGGGCCCCGAGCACCGGGGAGCTGTTTTTT
cdr3_aa: CASSTGKVSGAPSTGELFF

v_call: TRBV7-3
j_call: TRBJ2-1
d_call: .
cdr3_nt: TGTGCCAGCAGCTTAGGGGAGTCCCCCTACAATGAGCAGTTCTTC
cdr3_aa: CASSLGESPYNEQFF